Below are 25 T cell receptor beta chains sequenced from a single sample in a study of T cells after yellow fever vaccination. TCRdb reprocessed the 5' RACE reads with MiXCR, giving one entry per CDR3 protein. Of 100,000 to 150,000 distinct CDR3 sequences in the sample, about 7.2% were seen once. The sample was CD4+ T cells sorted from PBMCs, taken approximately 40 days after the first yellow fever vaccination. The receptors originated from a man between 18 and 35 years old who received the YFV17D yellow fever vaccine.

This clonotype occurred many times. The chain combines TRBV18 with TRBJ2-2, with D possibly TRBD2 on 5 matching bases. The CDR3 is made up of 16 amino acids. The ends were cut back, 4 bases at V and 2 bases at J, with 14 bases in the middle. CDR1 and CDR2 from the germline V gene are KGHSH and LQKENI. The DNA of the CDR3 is TGTGCCAGCTCACTTCGGGATCTCGTCAACACCGGGGAGCTGTTTTTT. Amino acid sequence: CASSLRDLVNTGELFF.

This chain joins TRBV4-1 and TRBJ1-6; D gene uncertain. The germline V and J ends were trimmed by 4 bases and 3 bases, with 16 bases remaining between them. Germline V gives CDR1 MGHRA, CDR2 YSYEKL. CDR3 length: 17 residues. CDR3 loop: CASSPQWIFNYNSPLHF. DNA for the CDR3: TGCGCCAGCAGCCCGCAATGGATCTTCAACTATAATTCACCCCTCCACTTT.

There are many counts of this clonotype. The CDR3 bases are TGTGCCAGCAGCGCATTTCGACTAGCGGGAACAGATACGCAGTATTTT. Translated: CASSAFRLAGTDTQYF. This chain connects TRBV3-1 to TRBJ2-3; TRBD2 matches 11 bases. J was trimmed by 3 bases and V by 5 bases; bases with no gene match: 7. CDR1 is LGHDT and CDR2 is YNNKEL in the germline V gene (reference sequence). This CDR3 region has 16 residues.

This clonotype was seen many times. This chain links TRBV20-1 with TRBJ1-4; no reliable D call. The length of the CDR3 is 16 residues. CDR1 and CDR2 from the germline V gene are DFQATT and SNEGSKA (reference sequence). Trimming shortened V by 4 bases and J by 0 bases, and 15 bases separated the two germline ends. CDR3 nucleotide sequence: TGCAGTGCTAACGGCTTTGGCGTAGCAACTAATGAAAAACTGTTTTTT. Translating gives CSANGFGVATNEKLFF.

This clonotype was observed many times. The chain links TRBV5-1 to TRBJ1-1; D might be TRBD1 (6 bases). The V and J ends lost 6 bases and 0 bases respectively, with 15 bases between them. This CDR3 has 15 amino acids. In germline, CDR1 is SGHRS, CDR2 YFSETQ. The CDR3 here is CASTEGGGMNTEAFF. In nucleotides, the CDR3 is TGCGCCAGCACCGAGGGAGGGGGGATGAACACTGAAGCTTTCTTT.

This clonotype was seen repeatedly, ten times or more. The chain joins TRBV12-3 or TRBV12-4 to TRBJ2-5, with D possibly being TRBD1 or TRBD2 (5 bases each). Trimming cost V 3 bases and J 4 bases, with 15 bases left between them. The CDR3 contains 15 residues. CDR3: CASSFALGTGETQYF. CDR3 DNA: TGTGCCAGCAGTTTCGCTCTAGGGACGGGAGAGACCCAGTACTTC.

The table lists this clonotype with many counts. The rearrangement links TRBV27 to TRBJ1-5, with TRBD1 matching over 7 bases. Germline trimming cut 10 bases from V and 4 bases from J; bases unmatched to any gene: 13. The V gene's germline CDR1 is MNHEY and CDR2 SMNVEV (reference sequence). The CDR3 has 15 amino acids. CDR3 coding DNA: TGTGCCACCAGGGGGATGAAGGGTGTGAATCAGCCCCAGCATTTT. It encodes CATRGMKGVNQPQHF.

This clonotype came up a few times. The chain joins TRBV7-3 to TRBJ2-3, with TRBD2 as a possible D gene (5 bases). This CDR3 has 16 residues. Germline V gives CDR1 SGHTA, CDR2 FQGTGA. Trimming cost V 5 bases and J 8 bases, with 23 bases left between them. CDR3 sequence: CASSLRPSWVRGTQYF. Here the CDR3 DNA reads TGTGCCAGCAGCCTGAGACCGTCCTGGGTCCGGGGTACGCAGTATTTT.

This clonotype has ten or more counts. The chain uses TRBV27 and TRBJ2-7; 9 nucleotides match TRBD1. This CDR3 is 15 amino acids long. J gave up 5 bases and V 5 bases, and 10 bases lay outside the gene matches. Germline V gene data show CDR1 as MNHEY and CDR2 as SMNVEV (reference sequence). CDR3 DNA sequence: TGTGCCAGCAGTCCATACAGGGGGCTCCCTAACGAGCAGTACTTC. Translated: CASSPYRGLPNEQYF.

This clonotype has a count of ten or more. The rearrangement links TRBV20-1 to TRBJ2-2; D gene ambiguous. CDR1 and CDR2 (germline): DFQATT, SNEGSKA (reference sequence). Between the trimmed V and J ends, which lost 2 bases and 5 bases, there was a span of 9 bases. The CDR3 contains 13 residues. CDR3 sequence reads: CSARHSTTGELFF. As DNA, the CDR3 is TGCAGTGCTAGACATAGTACAACCGGGGAGCTGTTTTTT.

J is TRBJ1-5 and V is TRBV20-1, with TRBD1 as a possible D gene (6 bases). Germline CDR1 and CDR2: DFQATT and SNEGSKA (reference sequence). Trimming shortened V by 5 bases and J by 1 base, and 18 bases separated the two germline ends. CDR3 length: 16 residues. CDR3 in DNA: TGCAGTGCTGTCGCCGCGGGGCAGGGGAGCAATCAGCCCCAGCATTTT. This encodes CSAVAAGQGSNQPQHF.

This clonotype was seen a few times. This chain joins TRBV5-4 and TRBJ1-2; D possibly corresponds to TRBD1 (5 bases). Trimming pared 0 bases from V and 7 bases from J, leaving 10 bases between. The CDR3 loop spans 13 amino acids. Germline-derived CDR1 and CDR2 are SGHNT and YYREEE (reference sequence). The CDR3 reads CASSLEGVGGYTF. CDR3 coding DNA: TGTGCCAGCAGCTTGGAAGGGGTTGGTGGCTACACCTTC.

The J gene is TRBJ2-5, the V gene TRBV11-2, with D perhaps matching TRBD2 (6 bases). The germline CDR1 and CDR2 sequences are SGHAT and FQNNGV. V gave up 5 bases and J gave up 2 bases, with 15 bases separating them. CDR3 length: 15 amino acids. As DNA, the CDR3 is TGTGCCAGCAGCGTGCGGGGTTGGGATCAAGAGACCCAGTACTTC. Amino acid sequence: CASSVRGWDQETQYF.

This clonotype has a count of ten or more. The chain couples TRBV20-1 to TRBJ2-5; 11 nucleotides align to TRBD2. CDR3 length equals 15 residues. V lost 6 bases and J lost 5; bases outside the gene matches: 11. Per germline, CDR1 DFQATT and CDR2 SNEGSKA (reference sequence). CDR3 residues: CSAPSRTSGWETQYF. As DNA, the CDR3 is TGCAGTGCCCCGTCGAGGACTAGCGGGTGGGAGACCCAGTACTTC.

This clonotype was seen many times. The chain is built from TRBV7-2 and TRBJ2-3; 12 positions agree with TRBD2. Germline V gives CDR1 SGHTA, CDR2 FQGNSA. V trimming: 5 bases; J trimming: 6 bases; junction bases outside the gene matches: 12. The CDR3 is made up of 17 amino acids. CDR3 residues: CASSLRLLAGGRDTQYF. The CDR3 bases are TGTGCCAGCAGCCTCCGATTGCTAGCGGGGGGGCGGGATACGCAGTATTTT.

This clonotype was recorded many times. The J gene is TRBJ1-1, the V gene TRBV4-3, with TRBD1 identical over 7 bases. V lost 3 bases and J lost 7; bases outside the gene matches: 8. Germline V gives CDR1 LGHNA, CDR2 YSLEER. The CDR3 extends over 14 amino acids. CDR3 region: CASSQAGTVVEAFF. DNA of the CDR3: TGCGCCAGCAGCCAGGCCGGGACAGTCGTTGAAGCTTTCTTT.

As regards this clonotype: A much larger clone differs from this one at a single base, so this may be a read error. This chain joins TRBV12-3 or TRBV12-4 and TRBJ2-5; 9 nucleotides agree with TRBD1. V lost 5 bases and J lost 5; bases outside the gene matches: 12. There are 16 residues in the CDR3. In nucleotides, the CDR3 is TGTGCCAGCAGTCTAATACAGGGGGCGCCTAGTGAGACCCAGTACTTC. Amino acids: CASSLIQGAPSETQYF.

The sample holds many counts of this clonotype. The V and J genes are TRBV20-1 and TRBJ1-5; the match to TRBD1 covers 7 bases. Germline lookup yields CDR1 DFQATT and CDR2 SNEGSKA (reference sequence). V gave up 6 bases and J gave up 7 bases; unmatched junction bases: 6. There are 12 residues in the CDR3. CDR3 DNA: TGCAGTGCGAGGACAGGAGGGCAGCCCCAGCATTTT. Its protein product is CSARTGGQPQHF.

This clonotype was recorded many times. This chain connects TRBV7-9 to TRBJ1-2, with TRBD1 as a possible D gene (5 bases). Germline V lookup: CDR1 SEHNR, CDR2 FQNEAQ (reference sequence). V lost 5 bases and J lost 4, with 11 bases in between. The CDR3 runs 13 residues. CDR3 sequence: CASSGTILYGYTF. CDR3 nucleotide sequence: TGTGCCAGCAGCGGGACGATACTCTATGGCTACACCTTC. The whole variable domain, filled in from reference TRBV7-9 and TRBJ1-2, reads DTGVSQNPRHKITKRGQNVTFRCDPISEHNRLYWYRQTLGQGPEFLTYFQNEAQLEKSRLLSDRFSAERPKGSFSTLEIQRTEQGDSAMYLCASSGTILYGYTFGSGTRLTVV.

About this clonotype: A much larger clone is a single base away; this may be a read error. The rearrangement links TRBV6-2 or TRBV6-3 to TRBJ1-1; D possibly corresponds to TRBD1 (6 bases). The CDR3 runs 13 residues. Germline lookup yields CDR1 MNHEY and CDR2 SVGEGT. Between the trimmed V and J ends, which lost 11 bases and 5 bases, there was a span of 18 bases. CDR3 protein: CASGQWRVTEAFF. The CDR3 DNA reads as TGTGCCTCCGGACAGTGGAGGGTTACTGAAGCTTTCTTT.

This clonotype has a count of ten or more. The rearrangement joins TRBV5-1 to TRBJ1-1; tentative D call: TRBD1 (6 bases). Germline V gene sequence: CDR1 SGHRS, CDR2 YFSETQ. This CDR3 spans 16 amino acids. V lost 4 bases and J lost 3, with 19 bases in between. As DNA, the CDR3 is TGCGCCAGCAGCCTGAACCCACAGGGTCCCTACACTGAAGCTTTCTTT. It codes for CASSLNPQGPYTEAFF.

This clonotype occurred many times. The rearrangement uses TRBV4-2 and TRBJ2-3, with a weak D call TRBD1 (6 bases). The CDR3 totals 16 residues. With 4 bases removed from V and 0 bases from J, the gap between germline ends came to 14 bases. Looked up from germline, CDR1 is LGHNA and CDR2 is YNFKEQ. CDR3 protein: CASSRSDRLSTDTQYF. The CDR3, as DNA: TGTGCCAGCAGCCGATCGGACAGACTAAGCACAGATACGCAGTATTTT.

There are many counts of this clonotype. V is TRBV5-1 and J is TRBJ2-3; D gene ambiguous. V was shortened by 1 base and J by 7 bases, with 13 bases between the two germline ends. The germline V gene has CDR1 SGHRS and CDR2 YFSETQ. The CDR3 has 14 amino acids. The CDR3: CASSLRQVENTQYF. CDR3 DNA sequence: TGCGCCAGCAGCTTGCGTCAGGTGGAAAATACGCAGTATTTT.

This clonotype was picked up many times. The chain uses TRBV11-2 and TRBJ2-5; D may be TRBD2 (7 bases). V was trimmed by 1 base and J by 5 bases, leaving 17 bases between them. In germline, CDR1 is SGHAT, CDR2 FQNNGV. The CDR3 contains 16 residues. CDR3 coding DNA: TGTGCCAGCAGCTTAGTAAAGAGGGGGGGCGCGGAGACCCAGTACTTC. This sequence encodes CASSLVKRGGAETQYF.

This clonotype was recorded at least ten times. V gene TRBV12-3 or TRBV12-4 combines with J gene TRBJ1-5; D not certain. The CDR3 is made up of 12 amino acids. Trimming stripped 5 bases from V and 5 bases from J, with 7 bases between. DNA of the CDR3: TGTGCCAGCAGTACGGACTATCAGCCCCAGCATTTT. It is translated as CASSTDYQPQHF.